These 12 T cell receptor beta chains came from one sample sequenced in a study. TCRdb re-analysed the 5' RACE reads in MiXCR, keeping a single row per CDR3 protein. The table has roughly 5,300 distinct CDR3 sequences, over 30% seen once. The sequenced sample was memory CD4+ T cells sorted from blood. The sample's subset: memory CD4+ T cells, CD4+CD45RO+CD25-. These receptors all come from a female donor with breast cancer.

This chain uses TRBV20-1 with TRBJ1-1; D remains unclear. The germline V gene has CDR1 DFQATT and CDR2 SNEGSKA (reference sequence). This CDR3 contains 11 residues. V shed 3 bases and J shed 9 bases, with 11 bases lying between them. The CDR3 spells CSARDGMKAFF. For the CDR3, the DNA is TGCAGTGCTAGGGACGGAATGAAAGCTTTCTTT.

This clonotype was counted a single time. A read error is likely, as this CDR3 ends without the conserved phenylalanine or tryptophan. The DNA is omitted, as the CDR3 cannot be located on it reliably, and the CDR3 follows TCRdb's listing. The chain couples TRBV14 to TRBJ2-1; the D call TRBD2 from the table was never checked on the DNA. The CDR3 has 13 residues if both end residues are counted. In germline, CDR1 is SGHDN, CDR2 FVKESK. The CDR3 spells CASSQDRGLARYY.

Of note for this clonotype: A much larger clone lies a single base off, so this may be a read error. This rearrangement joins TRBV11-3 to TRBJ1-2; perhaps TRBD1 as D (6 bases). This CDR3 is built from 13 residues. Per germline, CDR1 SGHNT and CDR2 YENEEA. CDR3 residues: CASSFGQNCGYTF. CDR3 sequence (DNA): TGTGCCAGCAGCTTCGGACAGAACTGTGGCTACACCTTC.

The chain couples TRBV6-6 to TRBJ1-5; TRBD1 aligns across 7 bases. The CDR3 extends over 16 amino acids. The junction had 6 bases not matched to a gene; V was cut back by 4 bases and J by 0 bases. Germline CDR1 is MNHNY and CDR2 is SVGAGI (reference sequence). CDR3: CASSSRQGSSNQPQHF. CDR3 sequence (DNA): TGTGCCAGCAGTTCCCGACAGGGCAGTAGCAATCAGCCCCAGCATTTT.

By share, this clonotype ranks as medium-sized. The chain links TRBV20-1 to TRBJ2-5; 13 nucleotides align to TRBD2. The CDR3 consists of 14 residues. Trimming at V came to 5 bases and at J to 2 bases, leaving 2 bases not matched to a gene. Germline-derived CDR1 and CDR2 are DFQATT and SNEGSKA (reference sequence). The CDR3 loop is CSAPGLAGQETQYF. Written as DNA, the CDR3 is TGCAGTGCTCCGGGACTAGCGGGACAAGAGACCCAGTACTTC.

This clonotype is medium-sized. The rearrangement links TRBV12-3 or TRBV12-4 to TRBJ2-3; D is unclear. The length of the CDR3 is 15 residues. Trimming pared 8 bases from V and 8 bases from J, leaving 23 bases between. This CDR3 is CASSPQYGPRGTQYF. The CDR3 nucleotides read TGTGCCAGCTCCCCGCAATACGGACCCCGTGGTACGCAGTATTTT.

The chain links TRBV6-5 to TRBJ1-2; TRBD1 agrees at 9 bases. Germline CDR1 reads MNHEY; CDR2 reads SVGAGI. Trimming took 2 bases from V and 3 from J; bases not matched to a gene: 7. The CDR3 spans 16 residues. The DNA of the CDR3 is TGTGCCAGCAGTTACAAGGGACAGGGAACGCACTATGGCTACACCTTC. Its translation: CASSYKGQGTHYGYTF.

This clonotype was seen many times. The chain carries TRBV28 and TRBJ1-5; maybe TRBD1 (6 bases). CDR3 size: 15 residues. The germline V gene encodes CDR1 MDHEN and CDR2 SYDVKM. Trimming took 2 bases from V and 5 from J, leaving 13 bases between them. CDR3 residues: CASSLPTEGDQPQHF. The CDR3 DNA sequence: TGTGCCAGCAGTTTACCGACCGAGGGGGATCAGCCCCAGCATTTT.

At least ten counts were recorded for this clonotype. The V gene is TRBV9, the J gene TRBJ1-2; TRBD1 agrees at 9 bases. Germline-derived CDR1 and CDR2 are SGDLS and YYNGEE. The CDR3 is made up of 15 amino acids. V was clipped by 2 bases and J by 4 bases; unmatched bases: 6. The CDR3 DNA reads TGTGCCAGCAGCGTTGACCCGGGACAGGGCTATGGCTACACCTTC. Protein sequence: CASSVDPGQGYGYTF.

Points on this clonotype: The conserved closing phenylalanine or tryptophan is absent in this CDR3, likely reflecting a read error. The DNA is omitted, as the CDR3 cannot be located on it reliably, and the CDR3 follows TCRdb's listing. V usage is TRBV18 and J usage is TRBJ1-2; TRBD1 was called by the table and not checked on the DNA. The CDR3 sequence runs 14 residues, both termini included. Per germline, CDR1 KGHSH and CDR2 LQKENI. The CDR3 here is CASSPGTWDYGHTS.

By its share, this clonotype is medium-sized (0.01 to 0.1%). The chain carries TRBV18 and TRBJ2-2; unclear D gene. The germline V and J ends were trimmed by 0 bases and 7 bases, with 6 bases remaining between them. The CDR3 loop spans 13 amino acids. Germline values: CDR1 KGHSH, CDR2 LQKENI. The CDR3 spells CASSPPSIGELFF. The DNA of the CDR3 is TGTGCCAGCTCACCACCTTCGATCGGGGAGCTGTTTTTT.

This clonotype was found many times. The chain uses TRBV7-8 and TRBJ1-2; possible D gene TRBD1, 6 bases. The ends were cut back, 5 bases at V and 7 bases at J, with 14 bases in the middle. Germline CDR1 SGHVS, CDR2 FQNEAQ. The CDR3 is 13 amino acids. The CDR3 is CASSQQGSGGYTF. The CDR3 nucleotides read TGTGCCAGCAGCCAACAGGGCTCGGGTGGCTACACCTTC.